This record covers a single TCR beta chain. Its antigen is still unknown. No base qualities exist here, and no much larger clone lies one base off it. This entry comes from a study of cytomegalovirus exposure and HLA in healthy donors (dated by TCRdb to 2017 to 2019). Describing the broader study: An earlier analysis of approximately 600 of the donors reported about 290 Gb of sequence data and some 120 million unique TCR beta sequences from around 200 million T cells. About 5 DR-DQ haplotypes were handled as single units for association and clustering, since linkage in the cohort was strong. The T cell repertoires of around 730 subjects were profiled by immunosequencing and related to cytomegalovirus serostatus. Among some 400 genotyped donors of the cohort, an average of around 220,000 unique TCR beta nucleotide sequences was sequenced per donor, of which about 19% were non-productive. Rather than using new phenotypic data, the later analysis identified candidate immune exposures from TCR beta sequences and from how often those sequences occurred across donors. An early release covering roughly 640 HLA-typed donors comprised about 300 gigabases of sequencing data and some 79 million unique TCR sequences. Every repertoire in the discovery cohort had been generated on one and the same sequencing platform. Among the approximately 400 genotyped donors, approximately 77% belonged to the genetic ancestry cluster associated with self-reported Caucasian donors. A later analysis re-examined previously published TCR beta repertoires from 600 to 700 donors and added high-resolution HLA genotyping to investigate patterns of TCR occurrence. The number of donors typed differed by locus, with about 629-630 for A, B, C, DRB1 and DQB1, roughly 520 for DQA1, under 610 for DPA1, and some 470 for DPB1. The aim of the study was to test whether cataloging public T cell receptors could identify signatures of past pathogen exposure. Alongside the repertoire data, information on donor age, sex, ethnicity and CMV serostatus was compiled. A later genetic analysis took genome-wide SNP genotypes for about 55% of the 666 donors and used that subset as a discovery cohort. Along with the roughly 670-subject first cohort, a separate validation cohort of over 90 different subjects was used. HLA typing covered class I and class II loci at four-digit resolution. An earlier analysis of 587 of the donors used high-throughput TCR beta sequencing to judge whether each TCR beta V gene segment behaved as functional or pseudogenic. To predict cytomegalovirus infection status, the study brought together high-throughput TCR immunosequencing, statistical association of individual TCRs with disease status, and machine learning.

Receptor libraries were prepared by the immunoSEQ multiplex PCR assay. A mixture of 60 forward primers for TCR Vbeta segments and 13 reverse primers for TCR Jbeta segments was used in the multiplex PCR. Amplification of the CDR3 region of rearranged TCR beta genes was performed with a multiplex PCR assay on genomic DNA. The Illumina HiSeq System was used to sequence the amplified TCR beta libraries as 87-base-pair reads. The study's own analysis went as follows. A later analysis tallied around 80 million unique TCR beta chains across the approximately 670 repertoires, and around 10 million of those chains were shared by two or more donors. A nearest-neighbor algorithm error-corrected the raw reads and collapsed the reads into unique sequences, merging closely related sequences to remove PCR and sequencing errors. CDR3 sequences were aligned to IMGT reference sequences to assign V, D and J gene segments. For a sequence to be retained, a match of at least six nucleotides to both a V gene segment and a J gene segment was required. A rearrangement was called productive if the CDR3 had no stop codons and remained in frame with V and J, and every other rearrangement was called non-productive. CDR3 was defined according to IMGT convention as the region running from the second conserved V-encoded cysteine to the conserved J-encoded phenylalanine. The earlier analysis of around 640 of the donors excluded sequences that lacked an unambiguous match to a single V gene segment. An earlier analysis of just under 600 of the donors called V segments functional above 56.7% productive rearrangements and segregating when the between-donor standard deviation exceeded 5%. A statistical classification framework was built for diagnosing cytomegalovirus status from the catalog of TCR beta chain sequences. A later analysis assigned V and J genes by comparing TCR nucleotide sequences with IMGT/GENE-DB human TR gene sequences. In a later analysis, CDR3 sequences and most-parsimonious VDJ recombination scenarios were assigned using the TCRdist pipeline. In a later analysis, each TCR beta chain was defined by its CDR3 amino acid sequence together with its V-gene family, and reads lacking a unique V-gene family were excluded. To address suspected cross-contamination and a sequencing artifact, a later analysis removed 450 to 700 highly shared, low-generation-probability nucleotide sequences. In a later analysis, a clonal expansion index was calculated for each public chain from normalized within-repertoire ranks of inferred template counts. In a later analysis, generation probabilities were computed with a VDJ recombination model fitted to out-of-frame rearrangements, and the resulting probabilities were checked against IGoR. In a later analysis, TCR-TCR, TCR-HLA and TCR-CMV co-occurrence was scored with hypergeometric tests, and a repertoire-size bias correction was applied to TCR pairs. To estimate false discovery rates, a later analysis permuted the HLA or CMV assignments 20 times. A later analysis grouped co-occurring TCRs with DBSCAN, adding TCRdist sequence similarity when clustering within HLA-allele-positive subsets. Repertoires with fewer than 30,000 or more than 120,000 public chains were left out of co-occurrence clustering, as were about five repertoires with anomalous nucleotide sharing. TCRdb stores this immuneACCESS table with in-frame sequences only. Part of the clones is absent; in the studies checked, under half of the shortfall reflects unresolved V genes, and no reason is known for the rest. V and J calls and clone size are given by that table; D and trimming were obtained from the DNA. In this sample the table shows around 150,000 clones, around 80% of which occur a single time. Approximately 1.8% of the sample is held by the ten biggest clonotypes.

The cohort was made up of 666 healthy bone marrow donors. All cohort members were sampled while nominally healthy, although unrecorded immune exposures were likely present. CMV serostatus was recorded as positive for 250 to 300 and negative for 352 of the 666 cohort members, whereas no CMV serostatus was recorded for the donor in question. A peripheral blood sample was provided by each donor, and peripheral blood mononuclear cells were used for TCR beta sequencing. The Qiagen DNeasy Blood Extraction Kit was used to extract genomic DNA from the blood cell samples. Deletion took 3 bases off V and 8 bases off J, with a span of 10 bases between the germline ends. There are 12 amino acids in the CDR3, from cysteine to phenylalanine inclusive. The retained sequence is limited to the CDR3, 36 bases, with the frame set at the first base. CDR1 is given as MGHDK and CDR2 as SYGVNS, both from the germline V gene.

The investigation overall reported the following: A few of the identified cytomegalovirus-associated TCR beta chains were confirmed in vitro to be specific for cytomegalovirus antigens. A total of 164 TCR beta chains were listed by the study as associated with cytomegalovirus. Most TCR sequences were observed very rarely across donors, whereas some public TCRs were present in many individuals. The authors suggested that the approach could potentially be generalized to other disease states and immunological phenotypes. Presence/absence analyses assumed roughly uniform sequencing depth across donors, an assumption that may not hold. Linkage disequilibrium might explain the correlated functional status among segregating V segments, but an unknown experimental factor could not be ruled out. When HLA alleles, especially DR and DQ, strongly co-occurred, TCR associations were difficult to assign to individual alleles. Most CMV-associated TCR beta chains appeared to be HLA-restricted in a later analysis, and the HLA associations seemed to be driven largely by CMV exposure. In both the original and validation cohorts, the classifier was reported to diagnose cytomegalovirus status with high specificity and sensitivity. In a later analysis, HLA-associated TCR beta chains were found to be more clonally expanded and to have lower generation probabilities than equally common non-associated chains. A later analysis associated some 17,000 TCR beta sequences with specific HLA alleles at a false discovery rate of 0.05. Compared with the roughly 700-donor mean, donors in an Asian-associated ancestry cluster had fewer N-insertions in productive TCRs, according to a later genetic analysis. A cluster of highly shared sequence variants was judged likely to represent a technical artifact of the sequencing pipeline. According to a later analysis, TCR association rates differed among HLA loci, with DRB1 alleles showing the most associated TCRs and HLA-C alleles showing the fewest. A later analysis reported that several top co-occurrence clusters appeared linked to parvovirus B19, influenza, CMV and Epstein-Barr virus. The 87-base-pair reads could not distinguish some IMGT-functional V segments, including TRBV6-2 and TRBV6-3, so those segments were excluded. V-gene and J-gene trimming of TCR beta chains was associated with a missense DCLRE1C variant in a later genetic analysis, and the association was replicated in an independent cohort. Broadly in line with IMGT annotations, most TCR beta V segments showed up in productive rearrangements about 87% or about 30% of the time in an earlier analysis of a few hundred of the donors. HLA typing was unavailable for some donors at each locus, so association tests used only the typed subset. A further reported finding was that TCR beta sequences accurately predicted the HLA-A and HLA-B alleles for most subjects in the first cohort. Because counts were too low, some 17 rarely observed V segments, including chromosome 9 orphons, were excluded from the earlier analysis of roughly 580 of the donors. The cohort was sequenced for TCR beta chains only, and without alpha or paired-chain data the features that could be detected were limited. CMV serostatus was the only immune exposure information available for the cohort.

This TCR was recovered from a human donor in good health. In this chain, TRBV25-1 is recombined with TRBJ1-2; D gene: possibly TRBD1, on 5 matching bases. What was sequenced was PBMCs. The DNA sequence is as follows: TGTGCCAGCAGTGAGTCAGGGTGGGGCTACACCTTC. It codes for CASSESGWGYTF.